This is a list of T cell receptor beta chains from one sample in a study of T cells in Graves' hyperthyroidism and ophthalmopathy. Each CDR3 protein is one row after TCRdb ran MiXCR on the multiplex PCR reads. The table includes fewer than 650,000 distinct CDR3 sequences, 35% to 50% detected once. The sequenced sample was peripheral blood or thyroid tissue (not recorded which). These receptors were collected from an adult woman with Graves' disease, either hyperthyroidism or ophthalmopathy (not recorded which). CDR3s include the opening cysteine and the closing phenylalanine or tryptophan. Clone size appears in some rows only: once, few, many, or a class for an expanded clone.

clone size	V gene	J gene	CDR3 protein
many	TRBV7-2	TRBJ1-5	CASSQLDRWGNQPQHF
NA	TRBV24-1	TRBJ1-2	CATSDGSDRGYGYTF
many	TRBV2	TRBJ1-5	CASQRDVSNQPQHF
many	TRBV7-9	TRBJ2-7	CASNLLGSGVYEQYF
NA	TRBV5-1	TRBJ2-7	CASSNTGQGSYGQYF
NA	TRBV7-8	TRBJ2-5	CASRQRGRRETQYF
many	TRBV7-9	TRBJ2-7	CASRESGGSYEQYF
NA	TRBV29-1	TRBJ2-5	CSVENHRGGGETQYF
NA	TRBV10-3	TRBJ2-2	CAISGGAIASTGELFF
NA	TRBV11-1	TRBJ1-2	CASSPSEGLYTF
many	TRBV29-1	TRBJ1-4	CSVNRAGNEKLFF
many	TRBV11-2	TRBJ2-2	CASSLERELFF
NA	TRBV7-9	TRBJ2-7	CASSGPGQGFNEQYF
once	TRBV10-3	TRBJ1-5	CATMDGSNQPQHF
NA	TRBV10-3	NA	CAIRPNLAGGYNEQFF
few	TRBV15	TRBJ1-2	CATSRATGGHTF